This TCR beta chain was retrieved from a study of tumor-infiltrating lymphocytes in primary liver carcinoma. Study summary: Spanning 4.2 to 10 cm, the tumors were T1-T3 N0M0. The number of productive TCRbeta reads per sample ranged from roughly 3.5 to 8 million and was similar across tissue types.

Germline CDR1 is SGHNT and CDR2 is YYREEE (reference sequence). The CDR3 contains 14 residues. Researchers generated TCR beta cDNA from around 0.55 ug of total RNA, relying on a constant-region primer. Slightly modified ARM-PCR with three nested multiplex PCR rounds yielded TCR beta libraries. Researchers ran the first two PCR rounds for about 11 cycles each with TRBV1-TRBV30 forward primers and a C-beta reverse primer. TCRdb recomputed calls from the multiplex PCR reads with MiXCR, one row per CDR3 protein. The table has under 200,000 distinct CDR3 sequences, approximately 80% seen once. From roughly 20-30 mg of unsorted bulk tissue, DNA and RNA were co-extracted together. Sampling targeted five separate regions of each tumor, which included the tumor centre. The proportion of viable tumor cells exceeded 85% in every tumor sample. On this clonotype itself: Its ends do not fully match the called genes, so a read error is possible.

The sequenced material came from tumor tissue from primary liver carcinoma. The sequence came from a man aged 35 to 55 with primary liver carcinoma and hepatitis B virus infection. The chain uses TRBV5-4 and TRBJ2-3; D remains unclear. The CDR3: CANSRMSSTDTQYF. The CDR3, as DNA: TGTGCCAACAGCCGGATGTCTAGCACAGATACGCAGTATTTT. Full variable domain (rest looked up from reference TRBV5-4 and TRBJ2-3): ETGVTQSPTHLIKTRGQQVTLRCSSQSGHNTVSWYQQALGQGPQFIFQYYREEENGRGNFPPRFSGLQFPNYSSELNVNALELDDSALYLCANSRMSSTDTQYFGPGTRLTVL.